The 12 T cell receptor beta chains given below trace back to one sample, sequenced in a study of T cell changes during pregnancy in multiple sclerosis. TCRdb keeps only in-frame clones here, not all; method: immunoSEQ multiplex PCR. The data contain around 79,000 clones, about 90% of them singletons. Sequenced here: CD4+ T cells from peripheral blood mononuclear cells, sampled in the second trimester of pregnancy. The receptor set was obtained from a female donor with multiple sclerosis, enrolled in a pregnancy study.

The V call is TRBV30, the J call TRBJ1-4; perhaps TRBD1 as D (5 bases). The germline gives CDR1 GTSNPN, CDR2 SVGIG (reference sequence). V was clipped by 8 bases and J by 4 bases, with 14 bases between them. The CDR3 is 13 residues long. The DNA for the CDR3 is TGTGCCGGGATCGACAGAAGTAATGAAAAACTGTTTTTT. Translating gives CAGIDRSNEKLFF. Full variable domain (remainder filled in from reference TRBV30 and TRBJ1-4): SQTIHQWPATLVQPVGSPLSLECTVEGTSNPNLYWYRQAAGRGLQLLFYSVGIGQISSEVPQNLSASRPQDRQFILSSKKLLLSDSGFYLCAGIDRSNEKLFFGSGTQLSVL.

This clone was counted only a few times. DNA of the CDR3: TGTGCCAGTAGTATTAAGCGGAAAGAGACCCAGTACTTC. Its protein is CASSIKRKETQYF. This rearrangement joins TRBV19 to TRBJ2-5; D possibly corresponds to TRBD2 (5 bases). The CDR3 has 13 residues. Germline lookup yields CDR1 LNHDA and CDR2 SQIVND (reference sequence). With 3 bases removed from V and 3 bases from J, the gap between germline ends came to 8 bases.

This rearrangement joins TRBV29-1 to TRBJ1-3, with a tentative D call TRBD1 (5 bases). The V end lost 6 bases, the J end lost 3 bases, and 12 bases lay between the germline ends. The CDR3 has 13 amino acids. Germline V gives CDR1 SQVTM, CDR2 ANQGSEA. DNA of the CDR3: TGCAGCGTAGGACCGGGGGGTGGAAACACCATATATTTT. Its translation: CSVGPGGGNTIYF.

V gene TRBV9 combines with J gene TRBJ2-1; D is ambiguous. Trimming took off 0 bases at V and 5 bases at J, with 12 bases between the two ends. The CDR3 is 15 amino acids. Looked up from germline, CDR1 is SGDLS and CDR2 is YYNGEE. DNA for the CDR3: TGTGCCAGCAGCGTAGGGGCAGGTCATCACAATGAGCAGTTCTTC. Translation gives CASSVGAGHHNEQFF.

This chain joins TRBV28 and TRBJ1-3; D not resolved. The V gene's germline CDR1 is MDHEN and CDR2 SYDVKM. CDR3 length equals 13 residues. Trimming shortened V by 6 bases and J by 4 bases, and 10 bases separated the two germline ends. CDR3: CASRKSGGNTIYF. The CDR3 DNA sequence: TGTGCCAGCAGGAAAAGCGGCGGAAACACCATATATTTT.

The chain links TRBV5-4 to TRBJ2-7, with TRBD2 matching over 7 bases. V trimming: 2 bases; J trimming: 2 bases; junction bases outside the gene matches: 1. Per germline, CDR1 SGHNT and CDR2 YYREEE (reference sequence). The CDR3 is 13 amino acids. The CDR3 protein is CASSLSGAYEQYF. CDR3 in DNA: TGTGCCAGCAGCTTAAGCGGGGCCTACGAGCAGTACTTC.

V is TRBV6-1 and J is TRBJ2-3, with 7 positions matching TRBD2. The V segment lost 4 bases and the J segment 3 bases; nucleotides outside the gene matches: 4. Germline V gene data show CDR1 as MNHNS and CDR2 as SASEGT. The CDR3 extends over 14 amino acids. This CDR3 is CASSVSGTTDTQYF. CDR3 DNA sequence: TGTGCCAGCAGTGTGAGCGGGACTACAGATACGCAGTATTTT.

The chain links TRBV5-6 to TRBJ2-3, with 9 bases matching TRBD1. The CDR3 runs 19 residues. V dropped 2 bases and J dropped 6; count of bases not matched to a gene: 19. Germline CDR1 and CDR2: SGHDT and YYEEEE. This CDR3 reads CASSFPGQGRDPVWDTQYF. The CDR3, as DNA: TGTGCCAGCAGCTTTCCGGGACAGGGTAGAGATCCCGTGTGGGATACGCAGTATTTT.

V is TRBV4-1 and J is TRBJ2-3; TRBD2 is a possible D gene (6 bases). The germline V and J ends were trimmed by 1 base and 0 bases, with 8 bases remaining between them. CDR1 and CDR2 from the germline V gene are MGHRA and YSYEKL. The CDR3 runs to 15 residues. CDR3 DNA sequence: TGCGCCAGCAGCCAAGGTGGGACTAGCACAGATACGCAGTATTTT. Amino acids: CASSQGGTSTDTQYF.

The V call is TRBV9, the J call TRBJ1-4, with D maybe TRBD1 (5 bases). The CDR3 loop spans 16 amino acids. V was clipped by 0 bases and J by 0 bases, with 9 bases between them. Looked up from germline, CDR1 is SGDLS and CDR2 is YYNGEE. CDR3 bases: TGTGCCAGCAGCGTAGCTGGGGCAGCAACTAATGAAAAACTGTTTTTT. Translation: CASSVAGAATNEKLFF.

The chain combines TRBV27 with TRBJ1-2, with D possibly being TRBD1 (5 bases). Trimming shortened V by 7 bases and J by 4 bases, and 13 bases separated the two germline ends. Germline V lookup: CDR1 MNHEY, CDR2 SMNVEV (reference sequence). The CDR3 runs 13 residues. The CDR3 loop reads CASILDGGYGYTF. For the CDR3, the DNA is TGTGCCAGCATCTTAGACGGGGGCTATGGCTACACCTTC.

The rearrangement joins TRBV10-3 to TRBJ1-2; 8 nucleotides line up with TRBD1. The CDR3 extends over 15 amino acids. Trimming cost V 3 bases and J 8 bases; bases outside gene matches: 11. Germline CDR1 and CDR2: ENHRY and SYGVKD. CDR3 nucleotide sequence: TGTGCCATCAGTGATAGTGGACAGGGATTCGGGGGCTACACCTTC. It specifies CAISDSGQGFGGYTF.